The entry below describes one T cell receptor (beta chain). One end of the junction fails to match germline, which may point to a read error. Germline loops: CDR1 DFQATT, CDR2 SNEGSKA (reference sequence). The CDR3 consists of 14 residues. TCRdb reprocessed the 5' RACE reads via MiXCR and lists one record per CDR3 protein. This sample has 35,000 to 50,000 distinct CDR3 sequences, with approximately 22% found just once. The sorted Tregs were CD4+CD25+CD127-/low cells. The gene calls are TRBV20-1 and TRBJ2-7; the D is unclear. What was sequenced was Tregs sorted from blood. This sequence was found in a female donor with breast cancer. The DNA for the CDR3 is TGCGGTGCTAGGAAGTCGGAGACCGGCTACGAGCAGTACTTC. It translates to CGARKSETGYEQYF.